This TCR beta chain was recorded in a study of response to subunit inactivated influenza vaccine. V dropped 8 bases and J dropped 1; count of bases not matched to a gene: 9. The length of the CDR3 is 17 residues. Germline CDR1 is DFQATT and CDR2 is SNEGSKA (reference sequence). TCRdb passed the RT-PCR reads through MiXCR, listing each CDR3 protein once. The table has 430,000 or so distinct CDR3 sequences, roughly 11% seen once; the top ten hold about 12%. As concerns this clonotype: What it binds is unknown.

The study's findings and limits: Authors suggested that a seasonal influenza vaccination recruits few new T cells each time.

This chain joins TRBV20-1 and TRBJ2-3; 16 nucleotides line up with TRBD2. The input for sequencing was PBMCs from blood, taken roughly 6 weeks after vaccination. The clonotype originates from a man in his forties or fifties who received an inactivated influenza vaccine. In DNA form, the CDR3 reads TGCAGTACCTCCGGGACTAGCGGGGGGGCCGGCACAGATACGCAGTATTTT. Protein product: CSTSGTSGGAGTDTQYF.